The source of this TCR beta chain is a study of identical twins (TCRdb year 2016). For the wider study: TCR alpha and beta repertoires from monozygotic twins, unrelated adults of various ages and cord blood were deep-sequenced to test whether fetal clonotypes persist. Replicate twin experiments were performed at different times using different library preparation protocols to rule out contamination.

V is clipped by 3 bases and J by 0 bases, and the sequence between their germline boundaries is 15 bases long. The CDR3 runs 17 residues from the cysteine to the phenylalanine. Left in the record is the CDR3 DNA by itself, 51 bases read in frame from the first base. The germline V gene yields KGHSH for CDR1 and LQKENI for CDR2. Only healthy Caucasian donors were included. The twin cohort comprised three pairs of female monozygotic twins, all aged roughly 18 to 30 years. The RNA used for TCR libraries was isolated from peripheral blood mononuclear cells. Receptors were amplified or captured by 5' RACE. The sequencer was an Illumina HiSeq 2000. Template switching introduced a universal primer binding site; the final cDNA contained a unique molecular identifier, enabling accurate counting of TCR cDNA molecules. Specific primers in the conserved constant-segment region were used to synthesize first-strand cDNA for the TCR alpha and beta chains. To control for contamination, every cDNA library carried two barcodes: a SMART-Mk sample barcode plus Illumina barcodes. TruSeq adapter sequences along with Illumina sample barcodes were introduced in two successive PCR steps. The Illumina HiSeq platform was used with custom primers to sequence TCR alpha and beta cDNA libraries. Concerning the study's data processing: Unique molecular identifiers were extracted from raw reads with MiGEC, and CDR3 positions were determined with MiXCR. For each individual, recombination models were inferred using an EM algorithm with the repgenHMM and IGoR tools. Shared clonotype analysis was performed with the tcR package in R, normalizing sharing by the product of cloneset sizes. To study raw recombination free of thymic and clonal selection effects, out-of-frame nonproductive sequences were analyzed. TCRdb redid the processing of the public reads, applying fastp at Q25 and MiXCR, and retained in-frame beta chains. When rows share a CDR3 protein, they turn into one entry using the most common DNA and genes. In this record, the V and J calls reflect TCRdb's handling and not the investigators' own analysis. The sample table shows approximately 680,000 distinct CDR3 sequences, and about 7% are seen once. The top ten clonotypes cover around 1.6% of the sample.

Broad study findings and their caveats: In beta out-of-frame sequences, excess twin sharing was weaker, because having fewer shared sequences lowered the signal-to-noise ratio. In monozygotic twins, out-of-frame TCR alpha sharing was systematically underestimated by recombination models, although the models agreed with sharing between unrelated individuals. Abundant cord blood beta clonotypes carried fewer insertions; young adult naive repertoires showed a weaker similar trend, while memory repertoires showed none. Because the same donors could not be followed over many years, conclusions were based on cross-sectional statistical analysis. Compared with coincidental sharing between unrelated individuals, out-of-frame TCR alpha sequences shared between twins showed an excess of sequences with low generation probability. Zero-insertion analyses could be partly confounded by invariant T cells such as MAIT and iNKT, though diverse VJ usage argued against such confounding for most clonotypes.

In this sample, this clonotype turned up a few times. Its antigen is still unknown. Qualities for individual bases were not recorded, and no much larger clone is one base off. These data were also filed under a second study, of yellow fever vaccine responses in identical twins. The second study's paper adds: According to the authors, the vaccine-induced T cell response in identical twins seemed to be partly convergent and partly specific to each individual. Focusing on identical twins, the study followed the T cell clones that responded to the vaccine, and did so with precision.

Sample: PBMCs. The receptor was derived from a woman aged 18-29 years in good health. Here the chain combines TRBV18 and TRBJ2-1; the D gene lacks a confident call. The CDR3 corresponds to CASSPRFLAPSYNEQFF. The DNA sequence is given as TGTGCCAGCTCACCTCGGTTCCTGGCTCCCTCCTACAATGAGCAGTTCTTC.